This T cell receptor beta chain was captured in a study of molecular identifiers for immune sequencing clone quantification. Broader study findings: Naive cells had under 1% of molecules in clones above 20 RNA copies, effectors over 97%.

In TCRdb, the PCR reads were re-called with MiXCR into one record per CDR3 protein. Among about 330,000 distinct CDR3 sequences listed, about a quarter were seen once. Trimming removed 3 bases from V and 1 base from J, with 15 bases in between. CDR3 length equals 15 residues. Germline V gene lookup returns CDR1 SQVTM and CDR2 ANQGSEA. With regard to this clonotype: Its antigen is not known. Since a much larger clone is just one base distant, this may be a read error.

What was sequenced was naive CD8+ T cells from blood, with Jurkat cell RNA spiked in. Subset indicated: FACS-sorted CD8+CD4-CCR7+CD45RA+ naive T cells. The chain combines TRBV29-1 with TRBJ2-5; D not resolved. This receptor was obtained from a human donor in good health. Some libraries in this study had Jurkat cell RNA spiked in. This CDR3 is CSVDFGIGSQETQYF. CDR3 nucleotides: TGCAGCGTTGATTTCGGTATAGGGTCCCAAGAGACCCAGTACTTC.